This T cell receptor (beta chain) was observed in a study of control samples from healthy donors and cancer patients (dated by TCRdb to 2018 to 2020). The germline V gene (reference sequence) supplies CDR1 SGHNT and CDR2 YYREEE. Spanning cysteine to phenylalanine, the CDR3 consists of 16 amino acids. Only the CDR3 region is kept as DNA, spanning 48 bases read in frame from base 1. Germline trimming amounts to 4 bases on V and 0 bases on J, with 7 as the count of junction bases outside the gene matches. Comment on this clone: Its antigen remains undetermined. No base quality values were provided; no much bigger clone lies one nucleotide off.

The library was obtained by the immunoSEQ multiplex PCR assay. TCRdb re-hosts the immuneACCESS table, in-frame sequences only. Its copies lack some clones; in the studies checked, an unresolved V gene accounts for under half of them, and the cause for the rest is not known. Within this sample are 98,000 or so clones, with roughly four fifths of them counted one time only. Approximately 7% of the sample rests with the top ten. The sequence was obtained from a man aged 18 to 29 in good health. This sequence uses TRBV5-4 and TRBJ1-3; 7 bases in between match TRBD1. Sample: blood. The base sequence is TGTGCCAGCAGCCGGCGGGACAGTATCTCTGGAAACACCATATATTTT. Its translation reads: CASSRRDSISGNTIYF.